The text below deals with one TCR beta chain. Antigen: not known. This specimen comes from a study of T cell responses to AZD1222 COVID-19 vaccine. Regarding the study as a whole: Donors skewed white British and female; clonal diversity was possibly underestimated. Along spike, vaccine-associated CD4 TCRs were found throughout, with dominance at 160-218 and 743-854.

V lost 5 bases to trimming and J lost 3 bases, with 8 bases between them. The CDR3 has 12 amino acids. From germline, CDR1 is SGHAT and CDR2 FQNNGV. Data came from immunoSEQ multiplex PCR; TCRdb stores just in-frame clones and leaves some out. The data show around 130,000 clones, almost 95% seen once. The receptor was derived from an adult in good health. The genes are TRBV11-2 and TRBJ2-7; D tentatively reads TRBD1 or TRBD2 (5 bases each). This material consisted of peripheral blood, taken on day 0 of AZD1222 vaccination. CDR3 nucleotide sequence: TGTGCCAGCAGCCCTGGGGGCTACGAGCAGTACGTC. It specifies CASSPGGYEQYV.